This T cell receptor beta chain was recorded in a study of cytomegalovirus exposure and HLA in healthy donors. PCR amplification relied on 60 Vbeta primers (plus 13 Jbeta primers). Sequenced by immunoSEQ multiplex PCR; TCRdb stores in-frame clones only, minus some. There are approximately 99,000 clones in the sample; around 82% occur only once, and about 4.8% lies in the top ten. General study findings and limits: Reports indicate that TCR beta sequences accurately predicted the HLA-A and HLA-B alleles of most subjects. Confirmation was obtained in vitro that a few CMV-associated chains are specific for CMV antigens.

Germline V gene sequence: CDR1 MNHNY, CDR2 SVGAGI (reference sequence). The CDR3 spans 16 residues. Trimming stripped 6 bases from V and 5 bases from J, with 22 bases between. To note about this clone: Antigen unknown.

Material: PBMCs. The clonotype comes from a man aged 35 to 55 in good health and CMV-seropositive. The genes are TRBV6-6 and TRBJ2-5; possibly TRBD1 for D (5 bases). The CDR3 DNA reads as TGTGCCAGCAGACTAACGTGGTTCCCCAGACAGGAGACCCAGTACTTC. Translated: CASRLTWFPRQETQYF.